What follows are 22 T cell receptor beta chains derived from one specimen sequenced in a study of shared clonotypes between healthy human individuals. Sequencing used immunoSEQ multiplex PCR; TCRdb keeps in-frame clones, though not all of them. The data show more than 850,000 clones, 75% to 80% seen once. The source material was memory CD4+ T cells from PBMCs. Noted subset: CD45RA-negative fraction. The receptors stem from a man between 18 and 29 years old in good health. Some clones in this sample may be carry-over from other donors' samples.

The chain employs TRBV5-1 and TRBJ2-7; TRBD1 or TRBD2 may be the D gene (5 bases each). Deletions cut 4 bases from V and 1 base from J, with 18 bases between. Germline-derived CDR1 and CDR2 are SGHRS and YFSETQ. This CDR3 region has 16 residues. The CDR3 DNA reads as TGCGCCAGCAGCGGATTAACAGGCCGGGGTTCCTACGAGCAGTACTTC. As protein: CASSGLTGRGSYEQYF.

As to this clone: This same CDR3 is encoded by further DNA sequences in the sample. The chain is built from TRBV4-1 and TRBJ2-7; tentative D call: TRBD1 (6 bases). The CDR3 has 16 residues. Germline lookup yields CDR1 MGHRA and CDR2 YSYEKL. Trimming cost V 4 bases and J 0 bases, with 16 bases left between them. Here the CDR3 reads CASSRGGRGLSYEQYF. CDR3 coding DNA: TGCGCCAGCAGCCGAGGGGGACGGGGCCTCTCCTACGAGCAGTACTTC.

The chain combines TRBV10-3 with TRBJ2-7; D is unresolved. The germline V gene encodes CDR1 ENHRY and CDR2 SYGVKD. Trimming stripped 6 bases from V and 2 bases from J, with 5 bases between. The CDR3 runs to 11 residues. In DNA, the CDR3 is TGTGCCATCAGCGCAGCCTACGAGCAGTACTTC. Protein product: CAISAAYEQYF.

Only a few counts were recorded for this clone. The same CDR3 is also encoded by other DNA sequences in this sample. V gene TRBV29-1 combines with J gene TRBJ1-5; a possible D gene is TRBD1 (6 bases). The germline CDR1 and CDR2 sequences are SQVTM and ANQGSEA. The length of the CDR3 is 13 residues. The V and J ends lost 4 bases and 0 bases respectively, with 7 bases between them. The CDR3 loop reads CSVGGGSNQPQHF. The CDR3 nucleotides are TGCAGCGTTGGAGGGGGTAGCAATCAGCCCCAGCATTTT.

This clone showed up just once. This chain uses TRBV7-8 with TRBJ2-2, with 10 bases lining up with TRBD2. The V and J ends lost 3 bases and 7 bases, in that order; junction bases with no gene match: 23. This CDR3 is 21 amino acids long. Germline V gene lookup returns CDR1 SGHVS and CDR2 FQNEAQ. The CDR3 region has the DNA TGTGCCAGCAGCTTTGCGTTTAGGGGACAGACGGGACTAGCGAGCGGCGGGGAGCTGTTTTTT. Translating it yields CASSFAFRGQTGLASGGELFF. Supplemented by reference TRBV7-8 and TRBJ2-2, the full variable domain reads GAGVSQSPRYKVAKRGQDVALRCDPISGHVSLFWYQQALGQGPEFLTYFQNEAQLDKSGLPSDRFFAERPEGSVSTLKIQRTQQEDSAVYLCASSFAFRGQTGLASGGELFFGEGSRLTVL.

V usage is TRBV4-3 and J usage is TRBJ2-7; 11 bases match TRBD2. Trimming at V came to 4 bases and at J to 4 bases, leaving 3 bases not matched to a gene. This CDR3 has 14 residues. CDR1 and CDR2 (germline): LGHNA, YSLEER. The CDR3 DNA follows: TGCGCCAGCAGCCCGACTAGCGGGACGTACGAGCAGTACTTC. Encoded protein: CASSPTSGTYEQYF.

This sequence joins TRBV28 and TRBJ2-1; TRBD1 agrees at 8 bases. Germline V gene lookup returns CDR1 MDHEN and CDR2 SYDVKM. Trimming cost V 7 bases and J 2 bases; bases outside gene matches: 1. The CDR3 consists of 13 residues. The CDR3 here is CASTDRAYNEQFF. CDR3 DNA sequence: TGTGCCAGCACGGACAGGGCCTACAATGAGCAGTTCTTC.

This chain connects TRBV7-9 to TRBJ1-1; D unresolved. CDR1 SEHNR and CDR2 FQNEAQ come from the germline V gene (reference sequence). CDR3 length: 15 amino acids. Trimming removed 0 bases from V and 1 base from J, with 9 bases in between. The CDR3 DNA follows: TGTGCCAGCAGCTTAGCTCACCCTGGGAACACTGAAGCTTTCTTT. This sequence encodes CASSLAHPGNTEAFF.

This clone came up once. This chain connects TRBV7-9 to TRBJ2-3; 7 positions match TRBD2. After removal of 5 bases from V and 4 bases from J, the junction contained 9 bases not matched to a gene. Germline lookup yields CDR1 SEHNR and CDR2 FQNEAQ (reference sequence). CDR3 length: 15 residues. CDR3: CASSGDLAVADTQYF. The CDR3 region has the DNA TGTGCCAGCAGCGGAGACCTAGCGGTAGCAGATACGCAGTATTTT.

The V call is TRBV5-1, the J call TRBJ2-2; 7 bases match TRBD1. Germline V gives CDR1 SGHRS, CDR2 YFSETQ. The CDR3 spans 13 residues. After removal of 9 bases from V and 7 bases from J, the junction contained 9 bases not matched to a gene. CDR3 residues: CATESQGNGELFF. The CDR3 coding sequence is TGCGCCACCGAATCACAGGGGAACGGGGAGCTGTTTTTT.

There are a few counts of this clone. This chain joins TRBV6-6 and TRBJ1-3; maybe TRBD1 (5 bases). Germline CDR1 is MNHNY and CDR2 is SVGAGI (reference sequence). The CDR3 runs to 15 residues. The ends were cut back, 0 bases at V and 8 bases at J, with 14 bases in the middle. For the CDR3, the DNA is TGTGCCAGCAGTTACTCCAGGGAAAGAGGGTACACCATATATTTT. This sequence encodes CASSYSRERGYTIYF.

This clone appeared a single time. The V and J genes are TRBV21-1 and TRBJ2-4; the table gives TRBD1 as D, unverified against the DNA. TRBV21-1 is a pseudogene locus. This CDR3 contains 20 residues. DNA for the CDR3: TGTGCCAGCAGCAAAGGATTGGACAGGGACCAACCCGGCGCCAAAAACATTCAGTACTTC. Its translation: CASSKGLDRDQPGAKNIQYF.

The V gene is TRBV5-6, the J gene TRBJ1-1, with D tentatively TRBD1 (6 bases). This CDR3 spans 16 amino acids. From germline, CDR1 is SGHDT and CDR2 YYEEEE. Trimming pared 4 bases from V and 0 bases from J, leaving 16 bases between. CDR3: CASSRGRGTMNTEAFF. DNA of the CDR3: TGTGCCAGCAGCCGGGGGCGGGGGACCATGAACACTGAAGCTTTCTTT.

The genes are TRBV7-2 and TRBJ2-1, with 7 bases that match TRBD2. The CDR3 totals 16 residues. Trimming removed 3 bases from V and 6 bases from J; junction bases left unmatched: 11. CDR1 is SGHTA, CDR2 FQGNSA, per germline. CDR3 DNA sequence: TGTGCCAGCAGCTTCTGGGTGGGAGGGCTCTTCAATGAGCAGTTCTTC. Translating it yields CASSFWVGGLFNEQFF.

This CDR3 reads CATSREDRNTEAFF. Here the CDR3 DNA reads TGTGCCACCAGCAGGGAGGACAGGAACACTGAAGCTTTCTTT. V is TRBV15 and J is TRBJ1-1, with a weak D call TRBD1 (6 bases). Looked up from germline, CDR1 is LNHNV and CDR2 is YYDKDF (reference sequence). V dropped 3 bases and J dropped 1 base, with 9 bases sitting between them. The length of the CDR3 is 14 residues.

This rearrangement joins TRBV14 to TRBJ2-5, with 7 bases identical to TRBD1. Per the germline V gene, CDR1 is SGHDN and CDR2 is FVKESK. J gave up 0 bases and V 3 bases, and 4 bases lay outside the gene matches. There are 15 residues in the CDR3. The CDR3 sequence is CASSQGTVNQETQYF. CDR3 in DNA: TGTGCCAGCAGCCAGGGGACAGTTAACCAAGAGACCCAGTACTTC.

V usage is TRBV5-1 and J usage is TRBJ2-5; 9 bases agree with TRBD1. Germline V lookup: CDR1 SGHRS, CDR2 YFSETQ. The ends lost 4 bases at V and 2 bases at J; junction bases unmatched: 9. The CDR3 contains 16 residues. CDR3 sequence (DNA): TGCGCCAGCAGCCCCGGGACAGGGAGAGGACAAGAGACCCAGTACTTC. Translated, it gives CASSPGTGRGQETQYF.

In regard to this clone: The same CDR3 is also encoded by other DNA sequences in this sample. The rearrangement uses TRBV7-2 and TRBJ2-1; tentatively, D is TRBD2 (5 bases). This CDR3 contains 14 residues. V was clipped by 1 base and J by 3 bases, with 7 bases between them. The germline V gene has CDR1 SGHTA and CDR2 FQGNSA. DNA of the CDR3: TGTGCCAGCAGCTTAGTTCGGGACTACAATGAGCAGTTCTTC. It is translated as CASSLVRDYNEQFF. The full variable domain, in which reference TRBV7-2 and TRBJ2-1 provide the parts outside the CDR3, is GAGVSQSPSNKVTEKGKDVELRCDPISGHTALYWYRQSLGQGLEFLIYFQGNSAPDKSGLPSDRFSAERTGGSVSTLTIQRTQQEDSAVYLCASSLVRDYNEQFFGPGTRLTVL.

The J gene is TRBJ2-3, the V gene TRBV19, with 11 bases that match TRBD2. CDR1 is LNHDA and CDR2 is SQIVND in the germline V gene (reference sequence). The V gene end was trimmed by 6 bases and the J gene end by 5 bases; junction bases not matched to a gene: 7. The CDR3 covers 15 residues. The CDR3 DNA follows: TGTGCCAGTAGCTCGACTAGCGGGATTGGAGATACGCAGTATTTT. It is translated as CASSSTSGIGDTQYF. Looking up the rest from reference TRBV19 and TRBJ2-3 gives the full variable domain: DGGITQSPKYLFRKEGQNVTLSCEQNLNHDAMYWYRQDPGQGLRLIYYSQIVNDFQKGDIAEGYSVSREKKESFPLTVTSAQKNPTAFYLCASSSTSGIGDTQYFGPGTRLTVL.

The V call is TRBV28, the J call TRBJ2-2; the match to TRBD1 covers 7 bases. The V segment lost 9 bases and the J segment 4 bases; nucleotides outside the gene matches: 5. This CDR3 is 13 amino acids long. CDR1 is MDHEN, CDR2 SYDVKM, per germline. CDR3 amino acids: CASNHRGTGELFF. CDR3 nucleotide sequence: TGTGCCAGTAACCACAGGGGCACCGGGGAGCTGTTTTTT. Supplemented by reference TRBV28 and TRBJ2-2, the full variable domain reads DVKVTQSSRYLVKRTGEKVFLECVQDMDHENMFWYRQDPGLGLRLIYFSYDVKMKEKGDIPEGYSVSREKKERFSLILESASTNQTSMYLCASNHRGTGELFFGEGSRLTVL.

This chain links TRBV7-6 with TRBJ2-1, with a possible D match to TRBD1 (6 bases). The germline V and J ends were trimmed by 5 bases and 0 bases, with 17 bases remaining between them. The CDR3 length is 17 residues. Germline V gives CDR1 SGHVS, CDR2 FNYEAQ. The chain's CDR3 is CASSPEPGQSSYNEQFF. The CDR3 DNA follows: TGTGCCAGCAGCCCCGAGCCGGGACAAAGCTCCTACAATGAGCAGTTCTTC.

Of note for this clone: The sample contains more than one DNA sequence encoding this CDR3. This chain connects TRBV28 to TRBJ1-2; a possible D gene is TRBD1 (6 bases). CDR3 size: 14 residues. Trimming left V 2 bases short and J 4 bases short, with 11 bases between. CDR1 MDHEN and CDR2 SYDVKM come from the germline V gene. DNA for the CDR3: TGTGCCAGCAGTTTAGCGGCCAGGGGCTATGGCTACACCTTC. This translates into CASSLAARGYGYTF.